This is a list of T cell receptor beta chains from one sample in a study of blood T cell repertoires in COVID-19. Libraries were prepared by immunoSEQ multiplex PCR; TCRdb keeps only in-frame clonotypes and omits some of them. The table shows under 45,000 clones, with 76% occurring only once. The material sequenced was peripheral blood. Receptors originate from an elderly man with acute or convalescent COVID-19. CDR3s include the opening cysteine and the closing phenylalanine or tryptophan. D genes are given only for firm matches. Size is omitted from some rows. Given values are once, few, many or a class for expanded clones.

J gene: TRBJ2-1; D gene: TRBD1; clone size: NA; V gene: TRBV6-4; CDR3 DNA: TGTGCCAGCAGTGAGACACAGGGGGGTGAGCAGTTCTTC; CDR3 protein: CASSETQGGEQFF
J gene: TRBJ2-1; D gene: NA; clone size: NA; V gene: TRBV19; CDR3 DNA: TGTGCCAGTAGTATACTGGAGTTGGGTGAGCAGTTCTTC; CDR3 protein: CASSILELGEQFF
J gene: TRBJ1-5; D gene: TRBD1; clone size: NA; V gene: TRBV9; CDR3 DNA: TGTGCCAGCAGCGTAGAGGGGGCAGGCAATCAGCCCCAGCATTTT; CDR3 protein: CASSVEGAGNQPQHF
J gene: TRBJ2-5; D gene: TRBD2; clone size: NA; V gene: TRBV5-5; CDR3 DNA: TGTGCCAGCAGCGTCGGGACTAGCGGGGGGGCTGGAGAGACCCAGTACTTC; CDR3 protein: CASSVGTSGGAGETQYF
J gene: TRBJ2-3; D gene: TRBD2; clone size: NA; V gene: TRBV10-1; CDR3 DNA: TGCGCCAGCAGTGAGTCGGAGCGGGGGGCCTTAGATACGCAGTATTTT; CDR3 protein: CASSESERGALDTQYF
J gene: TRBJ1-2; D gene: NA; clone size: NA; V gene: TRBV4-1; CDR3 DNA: TGCGCCAGCAGACGAAGCGTCGGGGAGCGCCTTAACTATGGCTACACCTTC; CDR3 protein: CASRRSVGERLNYGYTF
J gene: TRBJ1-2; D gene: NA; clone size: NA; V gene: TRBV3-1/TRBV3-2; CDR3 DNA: TGTGCCAGCAGCCAGTCGGACACCTATGGCTACACCTTC; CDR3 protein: CASSQSDTYGYTF
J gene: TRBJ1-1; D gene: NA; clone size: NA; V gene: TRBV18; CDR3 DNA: TGTGCCAGCTCTCAAGACAGGAACACTGAAGCTTTCTTT; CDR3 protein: CASSQDRNTEAFF
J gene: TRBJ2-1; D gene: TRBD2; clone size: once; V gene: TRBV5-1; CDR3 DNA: TGCGCCAGCAGCTTGGGAGCTAGCGGGGGGAATGAGCAGTTCTTC; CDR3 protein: CASSLGASGGNEQFF
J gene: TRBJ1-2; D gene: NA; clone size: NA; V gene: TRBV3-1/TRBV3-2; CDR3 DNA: TGTGCCAGCAGCCCCCGAGCGGGGGCGAGGTATGGCTACACCTTC; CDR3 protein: CASSPRAGARYGYTF
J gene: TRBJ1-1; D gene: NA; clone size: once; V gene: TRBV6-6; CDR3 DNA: TGTGCCAGCAGTTACTCGGAGGGGAACACTGAAGCTTTCTTT; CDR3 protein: CASSYSEGNTEAFF
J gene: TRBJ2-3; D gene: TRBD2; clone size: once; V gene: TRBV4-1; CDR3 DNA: TGCGCCAGCAGCCAAGAGAAGTTAGCGGGGGTGGCGGATACGCAGTATTTT; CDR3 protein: CASSQEKLAGVADTQYF
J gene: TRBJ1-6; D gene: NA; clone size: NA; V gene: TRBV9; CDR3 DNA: TGTGCCAGCAGCGTAGAGAGTTATAATTCACCCCTCCACTTT; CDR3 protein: CASSVESYNSPLHF
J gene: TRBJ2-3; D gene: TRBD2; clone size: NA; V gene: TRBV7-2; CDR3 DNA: TGTGCCAGCAGCTTAAGTCGGTCGGGGGGGGCAGATACGCAGTATTTT; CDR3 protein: CASSLSRSGGADTQYF
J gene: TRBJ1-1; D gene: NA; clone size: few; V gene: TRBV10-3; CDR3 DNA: TGTGCCATCAGTGTTGGAGAAAACACTGAAGCTTTCTTT; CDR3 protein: CAISVGENTEAFF
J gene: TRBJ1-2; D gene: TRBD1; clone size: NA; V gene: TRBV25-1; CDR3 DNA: TGTGCCAGCACCGGACAGGGGGATGGCTACACCTTC; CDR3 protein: CASTGQGDGYTF
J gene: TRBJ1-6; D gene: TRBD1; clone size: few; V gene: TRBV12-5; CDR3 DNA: TGTGCTAGTGCCAGGGGACAGGGGAACGATTCACCCCTCCACTTT; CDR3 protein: CASARGQGNDSPLHF
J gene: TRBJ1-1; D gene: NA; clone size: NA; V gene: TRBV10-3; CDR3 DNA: TGTGCCATCAGTGATGGCAAGAACACTGAAGCTTTCTTT; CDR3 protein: CAISDGKNTEAFF
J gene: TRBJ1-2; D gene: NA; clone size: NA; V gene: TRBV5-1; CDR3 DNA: TGCGCCAGCAGCTTGCCGGACACCTATGGCTACACCTTC; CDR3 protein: CASSLPDTYGYTF
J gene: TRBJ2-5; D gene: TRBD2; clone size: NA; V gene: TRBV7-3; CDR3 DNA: TGTGCCAGCAGCCCGAGACTAGCGGGAGCCGGAGAGACCCAGTACTTC; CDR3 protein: CASSPRLAGAGETQYF
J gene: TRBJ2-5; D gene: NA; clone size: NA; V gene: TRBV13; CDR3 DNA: TGTGCCAGCAGCCAACTAACCCATTCCTCCCAAGAGACCCAGTACTTC; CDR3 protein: CASSQLTHSSQETQYF
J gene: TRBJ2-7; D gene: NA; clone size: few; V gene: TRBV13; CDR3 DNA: TGTGCCAGCAGCCCAGGGGACGGGTCCTACGAGCAGTACTTC; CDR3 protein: CASSPGDGSYEQYF
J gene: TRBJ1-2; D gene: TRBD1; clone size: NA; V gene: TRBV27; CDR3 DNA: TGTGCCAGCAGTTCCACAGGGGGCTATGGCTACACCTTC; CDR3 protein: CASSSTGGYGYTF
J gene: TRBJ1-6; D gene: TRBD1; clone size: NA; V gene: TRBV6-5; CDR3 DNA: TGTGCCAGCAGTATTGGGACAGAAACTTCACCCCTCCACTTT; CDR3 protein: CASSIGTETSPLHF
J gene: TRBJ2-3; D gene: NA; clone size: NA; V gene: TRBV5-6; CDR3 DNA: TGTGCCAGCAGCCTTTGGGACTTCACAGATACGCAGTATTTT; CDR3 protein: CASSLWDFTDTQYF
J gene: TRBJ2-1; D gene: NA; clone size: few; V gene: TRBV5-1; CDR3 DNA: TGCGCCAGCAGCTGGGTCGGGGAACATGAGCAGTTCTTC; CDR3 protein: CASSWVGEHEQFF
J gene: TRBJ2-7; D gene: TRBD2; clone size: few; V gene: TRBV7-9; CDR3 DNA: TGTGCCAGCAGCCAACCCGCGGGGGAAGGCTACGAGCAGTACTTC; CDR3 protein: CASSQPAGEGYEQYF
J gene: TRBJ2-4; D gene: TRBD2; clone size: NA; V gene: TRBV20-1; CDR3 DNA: TGCAGTGCTAGTCTAGCGGGAGGGGCGGCCAAAAACATTCAGTACTTC; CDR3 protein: CSASLAGGAAKNIQYF
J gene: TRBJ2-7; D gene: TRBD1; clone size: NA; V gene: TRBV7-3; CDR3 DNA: TGTGCCAGCAGCCCAGGGACAGAACACGCGCAGTACTTC; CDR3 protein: CASSPGTEHAQYF
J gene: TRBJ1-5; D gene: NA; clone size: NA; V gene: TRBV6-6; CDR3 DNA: TGTGCCAGCAGTTACTCGTACAGGACCAGCAATCAGCCCCAGCATTTT; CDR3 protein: CASSYSYRTSNQPQHF
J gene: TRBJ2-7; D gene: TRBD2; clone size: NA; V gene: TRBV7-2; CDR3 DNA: TGTGCCAGCAGCGCCCAACCTAGCGGGGGGGGTAGTGAGCAGTACTTC; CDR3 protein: CASSAQPSGGGSEQYF
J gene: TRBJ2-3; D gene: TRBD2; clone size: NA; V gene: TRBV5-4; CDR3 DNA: TGTGCCAGCAGCTTGACTAGCGGGGAGACAGATACGCAGTATTTT; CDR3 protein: CASSLTSGETDTQYF
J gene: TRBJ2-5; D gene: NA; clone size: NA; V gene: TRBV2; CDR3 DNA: TGTGCCAGCAGTGAAGCGGTCGGACTGTACCAAGAGACCCAGTACTTC; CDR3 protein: CASSEAVGLYQETQYF
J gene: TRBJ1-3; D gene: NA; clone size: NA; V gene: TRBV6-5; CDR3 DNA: TGTGCCAGCAGACGGGATCCCGGGCCTGGAAACACCATATATTTT; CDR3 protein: CASRRDPGPGNTIYF
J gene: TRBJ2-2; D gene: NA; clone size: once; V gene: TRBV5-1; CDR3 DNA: TGCGCCAGCAGCTTGTCAGGATTGACCGGGGAGCTGTTTTTT; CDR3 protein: CASSLSGLTGELFF
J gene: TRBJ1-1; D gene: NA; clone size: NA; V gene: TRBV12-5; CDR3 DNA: TGTGCTAGTGGTTTGGTACTCGTAGGGGCTGAAGCTTTCTTT; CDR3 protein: CASGLVLVGAEAFF
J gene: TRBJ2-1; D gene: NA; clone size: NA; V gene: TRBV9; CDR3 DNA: TGTGCCAGCAGCGTTTTTGGCGGATCCTACAATGAGCAGTTCTTC; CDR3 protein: CASSVFGGSYNEQFF
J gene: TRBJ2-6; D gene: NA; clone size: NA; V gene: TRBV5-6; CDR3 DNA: TGTGCCAGCAGCTTCTCTAGGTCCCTTAGCTCTGGGGCCAACGTCCTGACTTTC; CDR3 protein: CASSFSRSLSSGANVLTF
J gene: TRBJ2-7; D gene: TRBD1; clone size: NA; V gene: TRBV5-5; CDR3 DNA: TGTGCCAGCAGCTTGGGACAGGGTGGCTACGAGCAGTACTTC; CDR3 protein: CASSLGQGGYEQYF
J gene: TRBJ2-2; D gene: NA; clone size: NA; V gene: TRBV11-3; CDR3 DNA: TGTGCCAGCAGCCTAGGCGTATCTAACACCGGGGAGCTGTTTTTT; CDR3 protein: CASSLGVSNTGELFF
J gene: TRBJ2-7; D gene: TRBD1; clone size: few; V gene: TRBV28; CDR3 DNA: TGTGCCAGCACGTGGGGACAGGGGGCCTACGAGCAGTACTTC; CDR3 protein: CASTWGQGAYEQYF
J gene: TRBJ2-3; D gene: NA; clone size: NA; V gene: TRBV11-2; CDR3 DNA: TGTGCCAGCACGGCCGGGGCAGATACGCAGTATTTT; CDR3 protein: CASTAGADTQYF